This TCR beta chain was captured in a study of blood T cell repertoires in COVID-19. The CDR3 has 14 amino acids. Germline V lookup: CDR1 SGHVS, CDR2 FQNEAQ. V was cut by 1 base and J by 0 bases, with 7 bases left in between. This clone was seen a single time. The repertoire was sequenced with immunoSEQ multiplex PCR; TCRdb's copy has only in-frame clones and lacks some. The sample has around 180,000 clones, roughly nine tenths seen once. The source material was peripheral blood. V and J are TRBV7-8 and TRBJ2-7; D gene unclear. This clonotype was sampled from an older man with active or convalescent COVID-19. The CDR3 DNA reads TGTGCCAGCAGCTTAGGAGGCCTCTCCTACGAGCAGTACTTC. As protein: CASSLGGLSYEQYF.